This T cell receptor (beta chain) emerged from a study of cytomegalovirus exposure and HLA in healthy donors. Points from the study as a whole: An analysis was carried out later, and it reportedly showed fewer N-insertions in an Asian-associated ancestry cluster than the approximately 670-donor mean. The study assumed roughly uniform donor sequencing depth for presence/absence analyses. Rarity characterized most TCR sequences, yet some public TCRs appeared in many donors.

The primer mix had 60 Vbeta and 13 Jbeta primers. TCRdb's table, derived via immunoSEQ multiplex PCR, lists solely in-frame clones and lacks some. The sample contains about 100,000 clones, around 76% of which appear only once. Notes on this clone: Its antigen is undetermined.

Germline V lookup: CDR1 SGHTA, CDR2 FQGNSA. Trimming took 1 base from V and 0 from J, leaving 10 bases between them. This CDR3 comprises 15 residues. The clonotype originates from a man aged 18 to 35 in good health and CMV-seronegative. J is TRBJ2-7 and V is TRBV7-2; perhaps TRBD2 as D (5 bases). The specimen was PBMCs. The CDR3 DNA is TGTGCCAGCAGCTTAGAACCCGGGGTCTCCTACGAGCAGTACTTC. Translated: CASSLEPGVSYEQYF.